This T cell receptor (beta chain) was sequenced in a study of human T cells and chemical hapten exposure (dated by TCRdb to about 2021). For the wider study: For sensitization, 2% DPC in acetone was applied to a 2 cm by 2 cm area of upper inner arm skin. Patch testing was done on the upper back using Finn chambers containing 0.01% DPC, and results were scored after 6 days according to International Contact Dermatitis Research Group standards. In alopecia patients, the study followed how the peripheral blood TCR repertoire changed in vivo over primary and secondary sensitization to diphenylcyclopropenone (DPC), a hapten. Blood samples were taken from patients before sensitization (week 0) and then at 2, 6 and about 24 weeks after DPC sensitization. The mostly female patient cohort included alopecia areata with under or over 50% scalp involvement, alopecia totalis and alopecia universalis. Roughly 30 alopecia patients gave blood for TCR sequencing at one to four time points (pre-sensitization, 2, 6 and 24 weeks). The libraries were sequenced as a pool, and the TCR yield per sample differed mostly because of small variations in library volumes within the pool. Patients additionally received weekly therapeutic DPC doses to the scalp throughout the approximately 24-week study period. Overall study outcomes, separate from this receptor: Expanded TCRs formed significantly more large CDR3 similarity clusters than pre-sensitization or healthy control sets, consistent with antigen-driven responses. After repeated subsampling, changes were observed in the strength of the expansion versus patch-test correlation and in the threshold at which the correlation became significant. Because all patients had alopecia, a presumed autoimmune disease, the immune response of the patients might differ from that of healthy individuals. Patch test score correlated positively with the number of PT1 expanded TCRs, reaching significance at thresholds 8, 16 and 32 but not at 4. No change with DPC sensitization was found in the number of TCRs above 1 in 1000 frequency, and no evidence of global repertoire structure alterations was found.

What this sample's time point label stands for: patch test 1, 2 weeks after DPC sensitization. Reading the label with the study, this specimen's treatment or condition is: therapeutic diphenylcyclopropenone sensitization with weekly scalp DPC. At each patch-test visit, blood was drawn before the patch test was applied. Eligible patients were aged 18 to 70, diagnosed with alopecia, deemed suitable for DPC therapy, and excluded if pregnant. Total RNA was isolated from unfractionated whole blood collected in Tempus Blood RNA tubes. Receptor libraries were prepared by RACE. Sequenced on a NextSeq 500. Library preparation attached unique molecular identifiers to individual cDNA molecules for quantitative, reproducible TCR counting. Both TCR alpha and TCR beta chains were sequenced from each blood RNA sample. As for the authors' bioinformatics: The median number of TCRs per sample was around 100,000, ranging from roughly 20,000 to 690,600. The Decombinator software suite was used to annotate V, J and CDR3 in the TCR reads. Every sample was subsampled to the same number of TCRs (28,000) for the PS versus PT1 abundance plots. Expanded TCRs were defined as absent before sensitization and observed at least eight times at the 2-week time point. TCRdb passed the public sequencing reads through fastp at Q25 and MiXCR, retaining productive beta sequences. Entries that share a CDR3 protein sequence are merged under the most common genes and DNA. Clone size and V and J calls follow TCRdb, not the original study. Present in this sample are tens of thousands of distinct CDR3 sequences, around 10% of which were seen just once. The ten largest clonotypes hold approximately 1.4% of the sample.

About this clonotype itself: No cognate antigen has been identified for it. There are no base qualities to consult, and no much larger clone falls within one base.

This TCR came from a woman between 45 and 65 years old with alopecia areata. Some clones in this sample may be carry-over from other donors' samples. The sample was whole blood, taken in connection with sensitization to the hapten diphenylcyclopropenone (DPC).

In nucleotide form, the sequence is TGTGCCAGCAGCTTAGGACTAGCGAGTCTTCAAGAGACCCAGTACTTC. Translated, it reads CASSLGLASLQETQYF. The V gene is TRBV11-2 and the J gene is TRBJ2-5; 8 bases in the junction line up with TRBD2. From cysteine to phenylalanine, the CDR3 is 16 amino acids long. CDR3 DNA only is kept here, 48 bases in frame from base 1. Via the germline V gene, CDR1 is SGHAT and CDR2 FQNNGV. Trimming takes 1 base off V and 2 bases off J; junction bases not matched to a gene: 6.